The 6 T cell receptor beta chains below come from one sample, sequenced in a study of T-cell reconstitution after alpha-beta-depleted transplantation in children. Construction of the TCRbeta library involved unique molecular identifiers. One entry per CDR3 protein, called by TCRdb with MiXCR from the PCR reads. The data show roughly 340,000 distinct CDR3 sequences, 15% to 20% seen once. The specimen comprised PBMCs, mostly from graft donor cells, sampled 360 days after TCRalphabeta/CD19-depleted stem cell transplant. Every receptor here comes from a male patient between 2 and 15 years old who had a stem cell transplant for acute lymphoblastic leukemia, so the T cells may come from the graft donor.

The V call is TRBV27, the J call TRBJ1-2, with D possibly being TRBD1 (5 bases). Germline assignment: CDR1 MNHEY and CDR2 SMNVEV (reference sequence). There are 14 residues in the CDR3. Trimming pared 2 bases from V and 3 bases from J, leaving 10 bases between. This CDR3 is CASSLNKGYYGYTF. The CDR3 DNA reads TGTGCCAGCAGTTTAAACAAGGGGTACTATGGCTACACCTTC.

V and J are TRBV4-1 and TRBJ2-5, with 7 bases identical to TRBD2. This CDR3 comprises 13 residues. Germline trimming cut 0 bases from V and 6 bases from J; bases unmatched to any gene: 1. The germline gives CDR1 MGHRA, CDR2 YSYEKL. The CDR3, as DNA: TGCGCCAGCAGCCAAGACGGGAGGCAGACCCAGTACTTC. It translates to CASSQDGRQTQYF.

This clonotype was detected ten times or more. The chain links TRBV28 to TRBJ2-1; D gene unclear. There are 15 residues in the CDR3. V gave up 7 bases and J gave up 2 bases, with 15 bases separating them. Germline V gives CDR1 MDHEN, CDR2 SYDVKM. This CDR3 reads CASTNSGLPYNEQFF. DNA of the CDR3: TGTGCCAGCACCAACTCCGGGCTCCCCTACAATGAGCAGTTCTTC.

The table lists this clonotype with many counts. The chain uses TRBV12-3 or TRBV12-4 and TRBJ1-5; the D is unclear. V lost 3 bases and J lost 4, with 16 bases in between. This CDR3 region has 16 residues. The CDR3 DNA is TGTGCCAGCAGTTTTGATCTATCGGCAGATAATCAGCCCCAGCATTTT. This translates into CASSFDLSADNQPQHF.

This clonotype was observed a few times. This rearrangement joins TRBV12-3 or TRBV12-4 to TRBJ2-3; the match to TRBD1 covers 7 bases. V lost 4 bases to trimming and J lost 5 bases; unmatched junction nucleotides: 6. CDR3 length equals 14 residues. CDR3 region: CASSSYRGGDTQYF. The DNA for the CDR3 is TGTGCCAGCAGTTCCTACAGGGGTGGAGATACGCAGTATTTT.

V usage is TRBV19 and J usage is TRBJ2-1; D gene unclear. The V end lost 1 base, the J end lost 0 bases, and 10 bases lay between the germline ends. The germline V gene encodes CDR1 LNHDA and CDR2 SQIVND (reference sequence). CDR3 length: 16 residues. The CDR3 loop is CASSIGGISSYNEQFF. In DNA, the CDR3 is TGTGCCAGTAGTATAGGGGGTATAAGCTCCTACAATGAGCAGTTCTTC.